Listed below are T cell receptor beta chains from one sample, sequenced in a study of T-cell memory formation after mild COVID-19. TCRdb re-analysed the 5' RACE reads in MiXCR, keeping a single row per CDR3 protein. The sample has about 200,000 distinct CDR3 sequences; approximately 20% are singletons. Sequenced input: PBMCs or a T cell subset sorted from them (not recorded which). The source is an adult woman who had mild COVID-19 (a few samples of this study predate the infection). Cell type and time point are not known. The CDR3 runs from the conserved cysteine through the conserved F or W.

17 | TRBJ2-3 | TRBV7-2 | CASSPAGLAGVGDTQYF
14 | TRBJ2-2 | TRBV5-1 | CASSPHYTSGELFF
20 | TRBJ1-1 | TRBV29-1 | CSVEPDRVRASRPSNTEAFF
15 | TRBJ2-5 | TRBV11-2 | CASSLNRGTQETQYF
15 | TRBJ1-6 | TRBV3-1 | CASSLTVSYNSPLHF
12 | TRBJ2-5 | TRBV7-9 | CASSWEQETQYF
16 | TRBJ2-1 | TRBV11-3 | CASSRAGGGSYNEQFF
12 | TRBJ1-5 | TRBV24-1 | CATSDAFWPQHF
14 | TRBJ2-7 | TRBV7-6 | CASRLRQVLYEQYF
15 | TRBJ2-3 | TRBV20-1 | CSASPTSGHTDTQYF
14 | TRBJ1-4 | TRBV7-9 | CASSLQPLNEKLFF
19 | TRBJ1-4 | TRBV6-6 | CASSYSDRAPEEANEKLFF
14 | TRBJ2-7 | TRBV7-8 | CASSLVGQTIEQYF
16 | TRBJ2-6 | TRBV7-2 | CASTLSGGTGANVLTF
16 | TRBJ2-3 | TRBV4-2 | CASSPRPGAEKDTQYF
15 | TRBJ1-1 | TRBV7-9 | CASSFYRQAMSEAFF
13 | TRBJ1-1 | TRBV15 | CATSRGRTTEAFF
14 | TRBJ1-1 | TRBV7-6 | CASSLGQGATEAFF
17 | TRBJ2-7 | TRBV7-2 | CASSLDGGTTPLNEQYF